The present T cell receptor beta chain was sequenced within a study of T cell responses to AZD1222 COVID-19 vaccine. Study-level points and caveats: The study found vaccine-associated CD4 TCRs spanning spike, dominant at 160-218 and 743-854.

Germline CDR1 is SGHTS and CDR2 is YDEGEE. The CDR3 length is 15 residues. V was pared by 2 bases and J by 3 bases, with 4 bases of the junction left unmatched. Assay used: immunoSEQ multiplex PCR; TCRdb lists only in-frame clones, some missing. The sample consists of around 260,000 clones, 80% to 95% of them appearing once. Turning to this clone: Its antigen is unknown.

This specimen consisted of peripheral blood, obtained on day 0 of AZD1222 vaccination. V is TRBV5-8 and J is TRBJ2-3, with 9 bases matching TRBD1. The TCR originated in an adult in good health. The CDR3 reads CASSLGDRVTDTQYF. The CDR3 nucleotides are TGTGCCAGCAGCTTAGGGGACAGGGTAACAGATACGCAGTATTTT.